The 14 T cell receptor beta chains below all came from one sample that was sequenced in a study of metastatic and nonmetastatic thyroid tumors. TCRdb re-clonotyped the PCR reads via MiXCR. The data hold 15,000 to 20,000 clones, with approximately 32% observed a single time. No patient received treatment before thyroid surgery. Material: tumor tissue. The origin of the receptors is a male donor with papillary thyroid cancer or a benign thyroid nodule (not recorded which). Some clones in this sample may be carry-over from other donors' samples.

The chain recombines TRBV28 with TRBJ1-3; D is unclear. In germline, CDR1 is MDHEN, CDR2 SYDVKM. This CDR3 is built from 13 residues. V lost 4 bases, J lost 5 bases, and 9 bases lay in between. The DNA of the CDR3 is TGTGCCAGCAGTTCCGGGGTGAGAAACACCATATATTTT. It codes for CASSSGVRNTIYF.

This sequence joins TRBV7-9 and TRBJ2-3; D unclear. V lost 5 bases, J lost 6 bases, and 12 bases lay in between. Germline assignment: CDR1 SEHNR and CDR2 FQNEAQ (reference sequence). This CDR3 has 13 amino acids. The CDR3 spells CASSRYTPDTQYF. For the CDR3, the DNA is TGTGCCAGCAGCCGTTATACCCCGGATACGCAGTATTTT.

In this sample, this clone turned up many times. The V call is TRBV2, the J call TRBJ2-1; a weak D match, TRBD2 (5 bases). Germline CDR1 SNHLY, CDR2 FYNNEI. This CDR3 region has 10 residues. The germline V and J ends were trimmed by 9 bases and 9 bases, with 9 bases remaining between them. The DNA of the CDR3 is TGTGCCAGTGACGAGGGTGAGCAGTTCTTC. This sequence encodes CASDEGEQFF. The full variable domain, rest sourced from reference TRBV2 and TRBJ2-1, is EPEVTQTPSHQVTQMGQEVILRCVPISNHLYFYWYRQILGQKVEFLVSFYNNEISEKSEIFDDQFSVERPDGSNFTLKIRSTKLEDSAMYFCASDEGEQFFGPGTRLTVL.

The chain joins TRBV28 to TRBJ2-5, with 12 bases that match TRBD2. This CDR3 spans 15 amino acids. Germline V gene data show CDR1 as MDHEN and CDR2 as SYDVKM. Losses at the gene ends were 5 bases for V and 5 bases for J; bases not matched to a gene: 6. CDR3 loop: CASSLAGGRLETQYF. CDR3 in DNA: TGTGCCAGCAGTCTAGCGGGAGGGCGACTTGAGACCCAGTACTTC.

This clone has a count of ten or more. The chain joins TRBV2 to TRBJ2-1, with a possible D match to TRBD2 (5 bases). The germline gives CDR1 SNHLY, CDR2 FYNNEI. The CDR3 has 13 residues. V was clipped by 2 bases and J by 7 bases, with 9 bases between them. The CDR3 region is CASSEFTGNEQFF. The CDR3 DNA reads as TGTGCCAGCAGTGAATTTACGGGGAATGAGCAGTTCTTC.

The table lists this clone with many counts. The chain has TRBV5-8 and TRBJ1-3; D is perhaps TRBD1 (5 bases). The CDR3 runs to 13 residues. The V gene's germline CDR1 is SGHTS and CDR2 YDEGEE. V was cut by 4 bases and J by 4 bases, with 9 bases left in between. CDR3 bases: TGTGCCAGCAGCCGCGGGGCCGGAAACACCATATATTTT. Protein sequence: CASSRGAGNTIYF.

This clone was counted a few times. V is TRBV10-3 and J is TRBJ2-7; 9 bases align to TRBD1. Trimming removed 4 bases from V and 6 bases from J; junction bases left unmatched: 4. Germline lookup yields CDR1 ENHRY and CDR2 SYGVKD. This CDR3 has 13 amino acids. In DNA, the CDR3 is TGTGCCATCAGTGTTGAGGACAGGGGCGAGCAGTACTTC. It is translated as CAISVEDRGEQYF.

This clone was counted ten times or more. The chain links TRBV3-1 to TRBJ1-6; tentative D call: TRBD1 (6 bases). Trimming took 2 bases from V and 9 from J, leaving 11 bases between them. From germline, CDR1 is LGHDT and CDR2 YNNKEL (reference sequence). CDR3 length: 14 residues. Written as DNA, the CDR3 is TGTGCCAGCAGCCAAAGCTCAGGGGTTTCACCCCTCCACTTT. Protein product: CASSQSSGVSPLHF. The entire variable domain, with the rest obtained from reference TRBV3-1 and TRBJ1-6, is as follows: DTAVSQTPKYLVTQMGNDKSIKCEQNLGHDTMYWYKQDSKKFLKIMFSYNNKELIINETVPNRFSPKSPDKAHLNLHINSLELGDSAVYFCASSQSSGVSPLHFGNGTRLTVT.

The chain's CDR3 is CATSDLVTGELFF. Here the CDR3 DNA reads TGTGCCACCAGTGATTTGGTCACCGGGGAGCTGTTTTTT. The chain is built from TRBV24-1 and TRBJ2-2, with D uncertain. CDR1 KGHDR and CDR2 SFDVKD come from the germline V gene. Trimming cost V 0 bases and J 4 bases, with 2 bases left between them. CDR3 length equals 13 residues.

This sequence joins TRBV20-1 and TRBJ2-7, with 8 bases identical to TRBD1. Trimming cost V 3 bases and J 3 bases; bases outside gene matches: 10. The CDR3 covers 15 residues. Germline V lookup: CDR1 DFQATT, CDR2 SNEGSKA (reference sequence). CDR3 coding DNA: TGCAGTGCTAGGCCCCTAGGACAGGGCCACTACGAGCAGTACTTC. Translated, it gives CSARPLGQGHYEQYF.

This clone showed up many times. The chain joins TRBV19 to TRBJ1-3; D is unresolved. CDR1 LNHDA and CDR2 SQIVND come from the germline V gene (reference sequence). CDR3 size: 16 residues. Trimming pared 3 bases from V and 0 bases from J, leaving 12 bases between. This CDR3 is CASSMYPGVSGNTIYF. The CDR3 DNA reads as TGTGCCAGTAGTATGTATCCAGGAGTCTCTGGAAACACCATATATTTT. The full variable domain, rest sourced from reference TRBV19 and TRBJ1-3, is DGGITQSPKYLFRKEGQNVTLSCEQNLNHDAMYWYRQDPGQGLRLIYYSQIVNDFQKGDIAEGYSVSREKKESFPLTVTSAQKNPTAFYLCASSMYPGVSGNTIYFGEGSWLTVV.

This chain joins TRBV29-1 and TRBJ2-3; 10 bases align to TRBD1. With 4 bases clipped from V and 1 base from J, the junction kept 8 bases outside the gene matches. Looked up from germline, CDR1 is SQVTM and CDR2 is ANQGSEA. This CDR3 is built from 16 residues. CDR3 coding DNA: TGCAGCGTTGGTGGGACAGGGGAGACGGGCACAGATACGCAGTATTTT. Amino acid sequence: CSVGGTGETGTDTQYF.

The rearrangement links TRBV12-3 or TRBV12-4 to TRBJ2-1, with TRBD2 matching 9 bases. J lost 7 bases, V lost 1 base, and 5 bases had no gene match. This CDR3 is 15 amino acids long. CDR3: CASSLGFAGGNEQFF. CDR3 DNA sequence: TGTGCCAGCAGTTTAGGATTCGCGGGAGGGAATGAGCAGTTCTTC.

This chain connects TRBV7-9 to TRBJ1-2; a possible D gene is TRBD1 (5 bases). The V and J ends lost 5 bases and 6 bases respectively, with 10 bases between them. In germline, CDR1 is SEHNR, CDR2 FQNEAQ (reference sequence). The CDR3 covers 12 residues. This CDR3 reads CASSDSQNGYTF. CDR3 nucleotide sequence: TGTGCCAGCAGCGACAGTCAAAATGGCTACACCTTC.